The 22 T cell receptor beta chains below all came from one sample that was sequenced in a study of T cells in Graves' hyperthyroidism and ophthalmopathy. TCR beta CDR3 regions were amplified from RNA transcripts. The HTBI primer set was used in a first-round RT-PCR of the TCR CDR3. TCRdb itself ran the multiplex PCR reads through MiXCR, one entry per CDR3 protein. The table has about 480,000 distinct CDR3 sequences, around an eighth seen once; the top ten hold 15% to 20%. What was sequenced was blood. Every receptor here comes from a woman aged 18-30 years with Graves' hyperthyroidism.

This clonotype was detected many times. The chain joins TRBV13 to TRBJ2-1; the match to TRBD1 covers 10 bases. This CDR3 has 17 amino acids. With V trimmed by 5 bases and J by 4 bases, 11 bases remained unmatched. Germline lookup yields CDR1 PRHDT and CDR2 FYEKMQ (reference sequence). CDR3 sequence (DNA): TGTGCCAGCAGCACGGGACAGGGGACTCATGGTTACAATGAGCAGTTCTTC. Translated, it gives CASSTGQGTHGYNEQFF.

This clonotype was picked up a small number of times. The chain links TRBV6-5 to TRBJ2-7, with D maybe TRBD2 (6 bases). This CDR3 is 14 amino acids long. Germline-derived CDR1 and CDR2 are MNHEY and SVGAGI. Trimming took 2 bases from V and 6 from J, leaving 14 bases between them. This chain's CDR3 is CASSYTGGNVEQYV. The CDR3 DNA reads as TGTGCCAGCAGTTACACCGGGGGTAACGTCGAGCAGTACGTC.

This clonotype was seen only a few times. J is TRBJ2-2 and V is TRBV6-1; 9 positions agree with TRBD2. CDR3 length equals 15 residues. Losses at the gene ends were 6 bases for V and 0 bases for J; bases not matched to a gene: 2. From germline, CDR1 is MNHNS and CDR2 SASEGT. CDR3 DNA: TGTGCCAGCAGAGGACTAGCGTCGAACACCGGGGAGCTGTTTTTT. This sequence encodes CASRGLASNTGELFF.

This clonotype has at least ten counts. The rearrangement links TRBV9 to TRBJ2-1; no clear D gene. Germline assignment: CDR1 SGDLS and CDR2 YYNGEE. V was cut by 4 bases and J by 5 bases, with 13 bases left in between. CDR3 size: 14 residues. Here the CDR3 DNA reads TGTGCCAGCAGCCCTCGCTTGGTCGACAATGAGCAGTTCTTC. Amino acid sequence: CASSPRLVDNEQFF.

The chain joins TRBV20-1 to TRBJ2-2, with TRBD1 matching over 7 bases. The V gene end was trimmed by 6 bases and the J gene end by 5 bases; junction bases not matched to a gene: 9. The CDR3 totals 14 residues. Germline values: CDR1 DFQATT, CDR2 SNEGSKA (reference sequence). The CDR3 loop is CSAKQGRWTGELFF. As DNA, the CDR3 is TGCAGTGCCAAACAGGGGCGGTGGACCGGGGAGCTGTTTTTT.

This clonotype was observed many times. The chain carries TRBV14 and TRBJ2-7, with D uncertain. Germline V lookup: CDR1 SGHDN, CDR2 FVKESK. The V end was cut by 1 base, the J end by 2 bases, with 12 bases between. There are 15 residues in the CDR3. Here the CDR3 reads CASSQGAGPPYEQYV. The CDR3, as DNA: TGTGCCAGCAGCCAAGGGGCAGGCCCCCCCTACGAGCAGTACGTC.

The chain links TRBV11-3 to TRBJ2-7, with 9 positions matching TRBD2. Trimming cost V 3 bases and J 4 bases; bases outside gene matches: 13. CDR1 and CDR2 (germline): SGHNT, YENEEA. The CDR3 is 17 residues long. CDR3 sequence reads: CASSFSGSFPDKYEQYF. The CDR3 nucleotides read TGTGCCAGCAGCTTTAGCGGGAGTTTCCCAGATAAATACGAGCAGTACTTC. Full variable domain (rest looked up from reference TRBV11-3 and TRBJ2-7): EAGVVQSPRYKIIEKKQPVAFWCNPISGHNTLYWYLQNLGQGPELLIRYENEEAVDDSQLPKDRFSAERLKGVDSTLKIQPAELGDSAVYLCASSFSGSFPDKYEQYFGPGTRLTVT.

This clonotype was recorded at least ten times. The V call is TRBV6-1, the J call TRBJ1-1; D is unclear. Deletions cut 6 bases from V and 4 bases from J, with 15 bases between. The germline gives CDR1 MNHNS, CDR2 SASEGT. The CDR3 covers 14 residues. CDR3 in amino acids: CASRPTVLGTEAFF. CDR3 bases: TGTGCCAGCAGGCCGACGGTTTTGGGCACTGAAGCTTTCTTT.

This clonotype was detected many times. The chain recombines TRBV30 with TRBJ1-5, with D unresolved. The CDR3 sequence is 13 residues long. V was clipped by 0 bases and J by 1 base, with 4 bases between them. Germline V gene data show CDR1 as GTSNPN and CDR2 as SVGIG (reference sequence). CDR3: CAWSVESNQPQHF. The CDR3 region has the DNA TGTGCCTGGAGTGTTGAGAGCAATCAGCCCCAGCATTTT.

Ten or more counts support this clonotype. CDR3 protein: CSAMLGASSGNTIYF. The DNA of the CDR3 is TGCAGTGCTATGTTAGGGGCCTCCTCTGGAAACACCATATATTTT. The genes are TRBV20-1 and TRBJ1-3; perhaps TRBD1 as D (5 bases). The CDR3 length is 15 residues. Germline V gene data show CDR1 as DFQATT and CDR2 as SNEGSKA (reference sequence). Between the trimmed V and J ends, which lost 4 bases and 0 bases, there was a span of 13 bases.

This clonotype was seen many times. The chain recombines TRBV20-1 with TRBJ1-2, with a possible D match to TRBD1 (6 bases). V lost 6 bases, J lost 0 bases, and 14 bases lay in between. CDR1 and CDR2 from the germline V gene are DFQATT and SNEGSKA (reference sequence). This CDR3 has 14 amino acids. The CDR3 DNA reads TGCAGTGCCGAATTACAGGGATCTAACTATGGCTACACCTTC. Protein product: CSAELQGSNYGYTF.

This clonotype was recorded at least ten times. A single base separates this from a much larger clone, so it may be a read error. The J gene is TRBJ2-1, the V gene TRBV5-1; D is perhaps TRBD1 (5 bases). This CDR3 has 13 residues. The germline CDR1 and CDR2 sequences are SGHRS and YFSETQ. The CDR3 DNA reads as TGCGCCAGCAGCTTGACAGGCTACGATGAGCAGTTCTTC. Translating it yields CASSLTGYDEQFF.

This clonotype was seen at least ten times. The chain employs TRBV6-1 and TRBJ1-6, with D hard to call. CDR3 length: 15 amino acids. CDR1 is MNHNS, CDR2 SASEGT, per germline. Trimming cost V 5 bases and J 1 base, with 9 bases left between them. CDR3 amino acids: CASSHEVSYNSPLHF. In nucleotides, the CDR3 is TGTGCCAGCAGTCACGAGGTGTCCTATAATTCACCCCTCCACTTT.

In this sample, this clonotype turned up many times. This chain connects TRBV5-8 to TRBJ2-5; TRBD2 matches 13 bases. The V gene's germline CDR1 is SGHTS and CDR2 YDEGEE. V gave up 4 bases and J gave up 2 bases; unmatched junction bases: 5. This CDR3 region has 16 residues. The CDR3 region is CASSPGLAGAQETQYF. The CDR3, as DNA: TGTGCCAGCAGCCCAGGACTAGCGGGAGCACAAGAGACCCAGTACTTC.

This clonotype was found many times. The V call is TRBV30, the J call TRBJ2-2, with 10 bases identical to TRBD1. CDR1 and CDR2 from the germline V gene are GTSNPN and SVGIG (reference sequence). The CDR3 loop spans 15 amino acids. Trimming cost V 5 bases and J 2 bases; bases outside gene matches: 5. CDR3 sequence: CAWDATGGNTGELFF. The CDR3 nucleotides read TGTGCCTGGGACGCGACAGGGGGCAACACCGGGGAGCTGTTTTTT.

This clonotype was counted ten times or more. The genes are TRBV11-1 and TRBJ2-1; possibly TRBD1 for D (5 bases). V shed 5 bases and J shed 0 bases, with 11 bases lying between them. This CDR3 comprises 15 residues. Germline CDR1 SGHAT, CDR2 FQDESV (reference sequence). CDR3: CASSPTGYSYNEQFF. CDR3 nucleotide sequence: TGTGCCAGCAGCCCCACAGGTTACTCCTACAATGAGCAGTTCTTC.

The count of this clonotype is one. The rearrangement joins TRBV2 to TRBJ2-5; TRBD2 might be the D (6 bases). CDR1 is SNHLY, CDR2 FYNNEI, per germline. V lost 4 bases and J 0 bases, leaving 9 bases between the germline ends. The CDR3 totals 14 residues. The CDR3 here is CASSGPSDQETQYF. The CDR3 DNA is TGTGCCAGCAGTGGGCCTAGCGACCAAGAGACCCAGTACTTC.

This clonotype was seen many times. The CDR3, as DNA: TGTGCCACCCTTCCGGGACAGGGGGCTGGGGGTGAGCAGTTCTTC. Translation: CATLPGQGAGGEQFF. The chain uses TRBV3-1 and TRBJ2-1; TRBD1 agrees at 12 bases. Unmatched junction bases numbered 13, after V lost 10 bases and J lost 9 bases. The CDR3 consists of 15 residues. Looked up from germline, CDR1 is LGHDT and CDR2 is YNNKEL (reference sequence).

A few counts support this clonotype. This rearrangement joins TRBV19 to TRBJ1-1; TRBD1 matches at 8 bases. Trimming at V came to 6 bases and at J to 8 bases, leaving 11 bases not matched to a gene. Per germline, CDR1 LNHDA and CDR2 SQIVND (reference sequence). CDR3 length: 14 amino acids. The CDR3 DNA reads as TGTGCCAGTAGAGGGGGACAGGAAACTCGGGAAGCTTTCTTT. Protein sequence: CASRGGQETREAFF.

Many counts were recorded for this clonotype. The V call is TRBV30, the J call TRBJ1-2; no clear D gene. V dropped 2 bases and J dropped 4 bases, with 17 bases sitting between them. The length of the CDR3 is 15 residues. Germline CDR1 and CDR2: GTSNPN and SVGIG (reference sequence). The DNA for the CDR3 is TGTGCCTGGAGTAGTAGTGGTGGGCCGGCCTATGGCTACACCTTC. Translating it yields CAWSSSGGPAYGYTF.

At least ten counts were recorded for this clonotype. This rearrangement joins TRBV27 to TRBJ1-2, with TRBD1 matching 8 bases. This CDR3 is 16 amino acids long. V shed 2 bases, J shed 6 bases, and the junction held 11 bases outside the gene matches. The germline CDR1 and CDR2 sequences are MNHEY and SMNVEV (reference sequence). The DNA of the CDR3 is TGTGCCAGCAGTTTACAAATCCGGACAGGGTTGGATGGCTACACCTTC. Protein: CASSLQIRTGLDGYTF.

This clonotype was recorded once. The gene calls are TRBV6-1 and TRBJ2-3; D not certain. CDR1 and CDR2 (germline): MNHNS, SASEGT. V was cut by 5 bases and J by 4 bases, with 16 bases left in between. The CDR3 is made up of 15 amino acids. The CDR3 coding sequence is TGTGCCAGCAGTCTCATAGGGTCATGGGCAGATACGCAGTATTTT. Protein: CASSLIGSWADTQYF.